This T cell receptor (delta chain) appears in the sequencing data of a study of gamma-delta chains in newborns, infants, children. The overall study: Microbial exposure reportedly drives polyclonal innate γδ T cell expansion after birth.

In its sample, this clone is medium-sized. TCRdb called clones anew from the reads with CATT. Of about 8,500 delta-chain clones in the sample, about 3.7% were seen once. Sequenced: blood. This clonotype originated in a child who was a newborn, infant or young child, either healthy, febrile or measles-vaccinated (not recorded which).

In nucleotides, the CDR3 is TGTGCCTGTGACACCGGAAGCTGGGGGATACACTCCTGGGACACCCGACAGATGTTTTTC. This sequence encodes CACDTGSWGIHSWDTRQMFF. V usage is TRDV2 and J usage is TRDJ3, with TRDD3 identical over 11 bases. This CDR3 contains 20 residues. CDR1 GEAIGNYY and CDR2 EKD come from the germline V gene. The V and J ends lost 0 bases and 0 bases, in that order; junction bases with no gene match: 6.